These 30 T cell receptor beta chains share one sample of origin, sequenced in a study of lymphopenia after photon versus proton radiotherapy. Measured with immunoSEQ multiplex PCR; TCRdb has only the in-frame clones, and not every one. This table has some 33,000 clones, 85% to 90% appearing once. The sample in question was peripheral blood, obtained from a patient treated with photon-based radiotherapy. The receptors derive from a woman between 50 and 59 years old with pancreatic cancer.

The rearrangement uses TRBV5-4 and TRBJ2-2; TRBD1 is a possible D gene (6 bases). Germline assignment: CDR1 SGHNT and CDR2 YYREEE (reference sequence). The ends were cut back, 5 bases at V and 2 bases at J, with 7 bases in the middle. The CDR3 is made up of 13 amino acids. The CDR3 bases are TGTGCCAGCAGGGGACAAAACACCGGGGAGCTGTTTTTT. Its translation: CASRGQNTGELFF.

The chain couples TRBV30 to TRBJ2-1; D is undetermined. Trimming removed 4 bases from V and 6 bases from J, with 13 bases in between. Germline V gives CDR1 GTSNPN, CDR2 SVGIG (reference sequence). The CDR3 contains 13 residues. The CDR3 loop is CAWNSGPLNEQFF. Written as DNA, the CDR3 is TGTGCCTGGAATTCTGGACCGCTCAATGAGCAGTTCTTC. Together with reference TRBV30 and TRBJ2-1, the CDR3 gives the full variable domain: SQTIHQWPATLVQPVGSPLSLECTVEGTSNPNLYWYRQAAGRGLQLLFYSVGIGQISSEVPQNLSASRPQDRQFILSSKKLLLSDSGFYLCAWNSGPLNEQFFGPGTRLTVL.

The rearrangement links TRBV9 to TRBJ2-2; 10 bases align to TRBD1. Trimming cost V 7 bases and J 6 bases; bases outside gene matches: 9. The CDR3 is 15 amino acids. Per germline, CDR1 SGDLS and CDR2 YYNGEE. The CDR3 DNA reads as TGTGCCAGCTGCCCGACAGGGGGCAAGGCCGGGGAGCTGTTTTTT. The encoded protein is CASCPTGGKAGELFF.

V gene TRBV28 combines with J gene TRBJ2-7; 10 nucleotides line up with TRBD1. The V segment lost 7 bases and the J segment 1 base; nucleotides outside the gene matches: 10. From germline, CDR1 is MDHEN and CDR2 SYDVKM. This CDR3 has 16 residues. In DNA form, the CDR3 reads TGTGCCAGCACCCAGGCCGGGACAGGGGCGTCCTACGAGCAGTACTTC. It codes for CASTQAGTGASYEQYF.

This chain links TRBV19 with TRBJ2-3; D is ambiguous. The CDR3 consists of 15 residues. Germline V gene lookup returns CDR1 LNHDA and CDR2 SQIVND (reference sequence). The V and J ends lost 0 bases and 4 bases respectively, with 11 bases between them. The CDR3 DNA sequence: TGTGCCAGTAGTATAGAGGGCCCTCGGGCAGATACGCAGTATTTT. Translated: CASSIEGPRADTQYF.

J is TRBJ1-1 and V is TRBV30; no reliable D call. Germline CDR1 and CDR2: GTSNPN and SVGIG (reference sequence). The V end lost 3 bases, the J end lost 5 bases, and 19 bases lay between the germline ends. The CDR3 is 15 residues long. CDR3 nucleotides: TGTGCCTGGAGGCTTGGAGGGCTCTTGGGAACTGAAGCTTTCTTT. Residues: CAWRLGGLLGTEAFF.

J is TRBJ1-2 and V is TRBV6-5; 7 nucleotides agree with TRBD1. The J segment lost 8 bases and the V segment lost 7 bases, leaving 16 bases of the junction unmatched. Germline V CDR1 and CDR2: MNHEY, SVGAGI. CDR3 size: 15 residues. The CDR3 DNA is TGTGCCAGCACTCCACGGGTCTGGACAGGATTCGGCTACACCTTC. Protein product: CASTPRVWTGFGYTF.

The chain has TRBV28 and TRBJ2-7, with 8 bases that match TRBD1. Per germline, CDR1 MDHEN and CDR2 SYDVKM. Trimming cost V 4 bases and J 2 bases; bases outside gene matches: 7. This CDR3 region has 15 residues. The CDR3 DNA is TGTGCCAGCAGTTCAGGGGGCGCCGTAACCTACGAGCAGTACTTC. This gives the protein CASSSGGAVTYEQYF.

The chain carries TRBV28 and TRBJ2-7; 8 bases fit TRBD2. The germline V gene has CDR1 MDHEN and CDR2 SYDVKM. V lost 3 bases to trimming and J lost 2 bases; unmatched junction nucleotides: 3. This CDR3 has 14 amino acids. CDR3 amino acids: CASSLVSGAYEQYF. CDR3 bases: TGTGCCAGCAGTTTGGTTAGCGGGGCCTACGAGCAGTACTTC.

The rearrangement joins TRBV5-6 to TRBJ2-1; maybe TRBD2 (6 bases). The germline V gene encodes CDR1 SGHDT and CDR2 YYEEEE. V shed 4 bases and J shed 4 bases, with 9 bases lying between them. The CDR3 covers 13 residues. CDR3 sequence: CASSPEGYNEQFF. DNA of the CDR3: TGTGCCAGCAGCCCGGAGGGTTACAATGAGCAGTTCTTC.

V and J are TRBV4-1 and TRBJ2-7; 8 bases line up with TRBD2. Germline V lookup: CDR1 MGHRA, CDR2 YSYEKL. The CDR3 extends over 14 amino acids. V shed 1 base and J 5 bases; nucleotides not matched to a gene: 4. CDR3 in amino acids: CASSQVLAGNEQYF. In DNA form, the CDR3 reads TGCGCCAGCAGCCAAGTGCTAGCGGGCAACGAGCAGTACTTC.

The chain couples TRBV27 to TRBJ1-2; D may be TRBD1 (5 bases). From germline, CDR1 is MNHEY and CDR2 SMNVEV (reference sequence). CDR3 size: 13 residues. With 10 bases removed from V and 8 bases from J, the gap between germline ends came to 20 bases. This CDR3 is CATGRETSGGYTF. The CDR3 DNA reads as TGTGCCACGGGGCGGGAGACTAGCGGGGGCTACACCTTC.

This rearrangement joins TRBV18 to TRBJ2-3; D unclear. The germline gives CDR1 KGHSH, CDR2 LQKENI. V lost 0 bases to trimming and J lost 3 bases, with 4 bases between them. The CDR3 length is 13 residues. The CDR3 DNA reads as TGTGCCAGCTCACCACCTAGTACAGATACGCAGTATTTT. This translates into CASSPPSTDTQYF.

V gene TRBV21-1 combines with J gene TRBJ1-2. TRBV21-1 is recorded as a pseudogene. CDR3 size: 14 residues. CDR3 DNA: TGTGCCAGCAGCAAAACTTACGGTAACTGGGGCTACACCTTC. Translation: CASSKTYGNWGYTF.

This chain joins TRBV21-1 and TRBJ2-5; the tabulated D call, TRBD2, remains unverified against the DNA. TRBV21-1 is a recognized pseudogene. This CDR3 has 15 residues. The CDR3, as DNA: TGTGCCAGCAGCCCCCCGGCGGGAGGTCAAGAGACCCAGTACTTC. Encoded protein: CASSPPAGGQETQYF.

The chain couples TRBV6-5 to TRBJ2-5; D is possibly TRBD1 (6 bases). Per the germline V gene, CDR1 is MNHEY and CDR2 is SVGAGI. The V end was cut by 4 bases, the J end by 9 bases, with 12 bases between. CDR3 length: 12 residues. The CDR3 DNA reads as TGTGCCAGCAGTTCAGGGGCTTTGGCCCAGTACTTC. It codes for CASSSGALAQYF.

The chain combines TRBV5-1 with TRBJ1-4; no definite D call. V lost 4 bases to trimming and J lost 4 bases, with 11 bases between them. CDR3 length: 14 amino acids. Germline V lookup: CDR1 SGHRS, CDR2 YFSETQ. CDR3 loop: CASSPGPLNEKLFF. As DNA, the CDR3 is TGCGCCAGCAGCCCCGGTCCTCTTAATGAAAAACTGTTTTTT. Combining the CDR3 with reference TRBV5-1 and TRBJ1-4 gives the whole variable domain KAGVTQTPRYLIKTRGQQVTLSCSPISGHRSVSWYQQTPGQGLQFLFEYFSETQRNKGNFPGRFSGRQFSNSRSEMNVSTLELGDSALYLCASSPGPLNEKLFFGSGTQLSVL.

The chain links TRBV19 to TRBJ1-3; D is perhaps TRBD1 (5 bases). This CDR3 has 19 amino acids. The V gene lost 4 bases and the J gene lost 0 bases, with 22 bases spanning the gap. Germline V gene sequence: CDR1 LNHDA, CDR2 SQIVND (reference sequence). This CDR3 is CASSKEWPGRGSSGNTIYF. For the CDR3, the DNA is TGTGCCAGTAGTAAGGAGTGGCCGGGACGGGGAAGCTCTGGAAACACCATATATTTT.

V usage is TRBV19 and J usage is TRBJ2-7; TRBD1 aligns across 8 bases. This CDR3 comprises 13 residues. Per the germline V gene, CDR1 is LNHDA and CDR2 is SQIVND (reference sequence). J lost 5 bases, V lost 5 bases, and 5 bases had no gene match. For the CDR3, the DNA is TGTGCCAGTAGTTCGACAGGGGTCCACGAGCAGTACTTC. Translation: CASSSTGVHEQYF.

Only one count was recorded for this clone. The same CDR3 can be traced to other DNA sequences in this sample. This chain joins TRBV5-1 and TRBJ2-5; no clear D gene. The J call may not be correct, given that the DNA end is closer to TRBJ2-7. Germline loops: CDR1 SGHRS, CDR2 YFSETQ. CDR3 length: 14 amino acids. The CDR3 loop reads CASSLVVSPYEQYF. The CDR3, as DNA: TGCGCCAGCAGCTTGGTAGTCAGCCCCTACGAGCAGTACTTC.

This clone has only a few counts. The V call is TRBV7-6, the J call TRBJ2-5, with 14 bases fitting TRBD2. V was pared by 5 bases and J by 4 bases, with 9 bases of the junction left unmatched. This CDR3 has 17 residues. The germline V gene has CDR1 SGHVS and CDR2 FNYEAQ. CDR3 loop: CASSGGTSGRSRETQYF. As DNA, the CDR3 is TGTGCCAGCAGCGGGGGGACTAGCGGGAGATCACGAGAGACCCAGTACTTC.

The genes are TRBV5-1 and TRBJ2-5, with 7 bases aligning to TRBD1. Germline assignment: CDR1 SGHRS and CDR2 YFSETQ. CDR3 size: 16 residues. The V and J ends lost 5 bases and 4 bases, in that order; junction bases with no gene match: 14. CDR3 nucleotides: TGCGCCAGCAGAGATTTACAGGGGCGTTCTGGAGAGACCCAGTACTTC. Translated, it gives CASRDLQGRSGETQYF.

The J gene is TRBJ2-1, the V gene TRBV11-2; D gene unclear. The germline V and J ends were trimmed by 10 bases and 8 bases, with 12 bases remaining between them. The CDR3 has 11 residues. CDR1 and CDR2 (germline): SGHAT, FQNNGV. The CDR3 sequence is CATLRGDEQFF. The DNA for the CDR3 is TGTGCCACCCTCCGTGGGGATGAGCAGTTCTTC. The full variable domain, with the rest looked up from reference TRBV11-2 and TRBJ2-1, is EAGVAQSPRYKIIEKRQSVAFWCNPISGHATLYWYQQILGQGPKLLIQFQNNGVVDDSQLPKDRFSAERLKGVDSTLKIQPAKLEDSAVYLCATLRGDEQFFGPGTRLTVL.

J is TRBJ1-1 and V is TRBV29-1; TRBD1 matches at 9 bases. The germline CDR1 and CDR2 sequences are SQVTM and ANQGSEA. There are 11 residues in the CDR3. Trimming at V came to 1 base and at J to 10 bases, leaving 1 base not matched to a gene. This CDR3 reads CSVEGQGGAFF. The CDR3 DNA reads TGCAGCGTTGAAGGACAGGGGGGAGCTTTCTTT.

The chain joins TRBV19 to TRBJ2-1; D perhaps matches TRBD2 (6 bases). Germline-derived CDR1 and CDR2 are LNHDA and SQIVND (reference sequence). V lost 3 bases and J lost 6, with 15 bases in between. The CDR3 consists of 15 residues. CDR3: CASSMGLMPFNEQFF. The CDR3 region has the DNA TGTGCCAGTAGTATGGGACTTATGCCGTTCAATGAGCAGTTCTTC. Full variable domain (missing parts from reference TRBV19 and TRBJ2-1): DGGITQSPKYLFRKEGQNVTLSCEQNLNHDAMYWYRQDPGQGLRLIYYSQIVNDFQKGDIAEGYSVSREKKESFPLTVTSAQKNPTAFYLCASSMGLMPFNEQFFGPGTRLTVL.

This chain uses TRBV21-1 with TRBJ2-7; the tabulated D call, TRBD2, remains unverified against the DNA. TRBV21-1 is listed as a pseudogene. This CDR3 region has 15 residues. CDR3: CASSKRTSGWGEQYF. CDR3 coding DNA: TGTGCCAGCAGCAAAAGAACTAGCGGGTGGGGCGAGCAGTACTTC.

The CDR3 DNA follows: TGTGCCACCAGCAGAGATTTGGCGGGAGTGAGATATACTGAGCAGTTCTTC. Translating it yields CATSRDLAGVRYTEQFF. The rearrangement uses TRBV15 and TRBJ2-1; TRBD2 matches at 7 bases. The junction had 14 bases not matched to a gene; V was cut back by 0 bases and J by 9 bases. The CDR3 length is 17 residues. Germline V CDR1 and CDR2: LNHNV, YYDKDF (reference sequence). The complete variable domain, with remaining parts taken from reference TRBV15 and TRBJ2-1, reads DAMVIQNPRYQVTQFGKPVTLSCSQTLNHNVMYWYQQKSSQAPKLLFHYYDKDFNNEADTPDNFQSRRPNTSFCFLDIRSPGLGDTAMYLCATSRDLAGVRYTEQFFGPGTRLTVL.

The chain combines TRBV28 with TRBJ1-2; D is unresolved. This CDR3 comprises 12 residues. The germline gives CDR1 MDHEN, CDR2 SYDVKM. Deletions cut 7 bases from V and 3 bases from J, with 9 bases between. The CDR3 nucleotides read TGTGCCAGCACCTTTAAACACTATGGCTACACCTTC. Encoded protein: CASTFKHYGYTF.

The chain has TRBV19 and TRBJ2-7, with TRBD1 matching over 9 bases. The V gene end was trimmed by 3 bases and the J gene end by 2 bases; junction bases not matched to a gene: 11. The CDR3 extends over 17 amino acids. Per germline, CDR1 LNHDA and CDR2 SQIVND (reference sequence). The CDR3 spells CASSILPPGQGTYEQYF. The CDR3, as DNA: TGTGCCAGTAGTATTCTCCCCCCCGGACAGGGGACCTACGAGCAGTACTTC. Full variable domain (remainder filled in from reference TRBV19 and TRBJ2-7): DGGITQSPKYLFRKEGQNVTLSCEQNLNHDAMYWYRQDPGQGLRLIYYSQIVNDFQKGDIAEGYSVSREKKESFPLTVTSAQKNPTAFYLCASSILPPGQGTYEQYFGPGTRLTVT.

The J gene is TRBJ2-2, the V gene TRBV27; D call uncertain. V shed 1 base and J shed 4 bases, with 4 bases lying between them. CDR1 MNHEY and CDR2 SMNVEV come from the germline V gene (reference sequence). The CDR3 contains 13 residues. CDR3 region: CASSLWFTGELFF. DNA for the CDR3: TGTGCCAGCAGTTTATGGTTCACCGGGGAGCTGTTTTTT.